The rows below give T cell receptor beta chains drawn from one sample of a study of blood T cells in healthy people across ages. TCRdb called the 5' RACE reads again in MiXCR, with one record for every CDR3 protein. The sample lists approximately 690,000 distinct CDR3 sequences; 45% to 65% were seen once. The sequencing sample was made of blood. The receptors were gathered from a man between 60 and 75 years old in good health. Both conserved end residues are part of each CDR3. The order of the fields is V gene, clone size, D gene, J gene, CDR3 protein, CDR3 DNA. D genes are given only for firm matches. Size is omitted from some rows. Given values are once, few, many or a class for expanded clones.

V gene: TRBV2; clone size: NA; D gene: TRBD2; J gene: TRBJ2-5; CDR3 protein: CASSRTSGGETQYF; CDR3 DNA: TGTGCCAGCAGTCGGACTAGCGGGGGAGAGACCCAGTACTTC
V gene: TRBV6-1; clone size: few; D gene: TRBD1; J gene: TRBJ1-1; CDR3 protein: CASGRGQYTEAFF; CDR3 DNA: TGTGCCTCGGGGAGGGGACAGTACACTGAAGCTTTCTTT
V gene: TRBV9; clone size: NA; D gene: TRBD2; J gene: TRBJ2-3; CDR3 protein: CASSPHRTSGGVPDTQYF; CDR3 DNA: TGTGCCAGCAGCCCCCACAGGACTAGCGGGGGGGTCCCGGATACGCAGTATTTT
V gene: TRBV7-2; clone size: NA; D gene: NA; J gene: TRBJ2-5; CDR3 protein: CASSLDLAAYQETQYF; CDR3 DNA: TGTGCCAGCAGCTTAGACTTAGCGGCGTACCAAGAGACCCAGTACTTC
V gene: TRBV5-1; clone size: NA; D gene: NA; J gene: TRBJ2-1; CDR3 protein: CASSFLTAGAFYNEQFF; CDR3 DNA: TGCGCCAGCAGCTTTTTAACGGCGGGGGCCTTCTACAATGAGCAGTTCTTC
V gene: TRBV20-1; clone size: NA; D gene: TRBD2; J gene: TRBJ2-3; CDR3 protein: CSASVSGGPTDTQYF; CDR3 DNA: TGCAGTGCAAGTGTTAGCGGGGGACCCACAGATACGCAGTATTTT
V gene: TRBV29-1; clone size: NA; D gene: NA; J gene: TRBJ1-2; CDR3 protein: CSVEQGDGGYTF; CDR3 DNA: TGCAGCGTTGAACAGGGTGACGGTGGCTACACCTTC
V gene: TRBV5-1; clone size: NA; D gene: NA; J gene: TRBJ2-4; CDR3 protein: CASSLAPGNHQNIQYF; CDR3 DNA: TGCGCCAGCAGCTTGGCCCCCGGGAACCATCAAAACATTCAGTACTTC
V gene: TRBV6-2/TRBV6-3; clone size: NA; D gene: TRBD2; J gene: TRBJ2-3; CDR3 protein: CASSQRLAGGHRDTQYF; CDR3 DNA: TGTGCCAGCAGCCAACGGCTAGCGGGGGGGCATCGGGATACGCAGTATTTT
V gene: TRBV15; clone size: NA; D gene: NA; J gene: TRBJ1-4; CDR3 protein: CATSRGQEPNEKLFF; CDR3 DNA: TGTGCCACCAGCAGAGGACAGGAACCTAATGAAAAACTGTTTTTT
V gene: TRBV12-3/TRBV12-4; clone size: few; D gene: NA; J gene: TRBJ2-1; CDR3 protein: CASSRVREDNEQFF; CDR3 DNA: TGTGCCAGCAGTAGAGTCAGGGAAGACAATGAGCAGTTCTTC
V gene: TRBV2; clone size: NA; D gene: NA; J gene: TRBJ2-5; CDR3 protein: CASNPKETQYF; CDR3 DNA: TGTGCCAGCAATCCAAAAGAGACCCAGTACTTC
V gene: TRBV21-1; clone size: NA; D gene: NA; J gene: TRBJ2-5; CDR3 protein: CASSKDPGHGSQETQYF; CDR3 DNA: TGTGCCAGCAGCAAGGATCCCGGACATGGAAGCCAAGAGACCCAGTACTTC
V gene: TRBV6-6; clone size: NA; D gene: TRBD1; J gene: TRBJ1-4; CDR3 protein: CASSYSRGRGEKLFF; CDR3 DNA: TGTGCCAGCAGTTACTCGAGGGGGCGCGGTGAAAAACTGTTTTTT
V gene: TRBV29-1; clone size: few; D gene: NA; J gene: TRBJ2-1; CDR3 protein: CSVARTIYNEQFF; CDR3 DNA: TGCAGCGTAGCACGGACAATTTACAATGAGCAGTTCTTC
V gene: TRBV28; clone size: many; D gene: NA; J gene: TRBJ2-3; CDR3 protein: CASSLTGLTDTQYF; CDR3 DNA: TGTGCCAGCAGTTTAACTGGACTCACAGATACGCAGTATTTT
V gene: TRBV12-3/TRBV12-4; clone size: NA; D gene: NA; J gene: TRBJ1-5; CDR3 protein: CASSLAGDEGQPQHF; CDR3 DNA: TGTGCCAGCAGTTTAGCAGGGGACGAGGGTCAGCCCCAGCATTTT
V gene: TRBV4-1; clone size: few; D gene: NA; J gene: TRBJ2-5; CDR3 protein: CASAGETQYF; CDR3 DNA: TGCGCCAGCGCTGGGGAGACCCAGTACTTC
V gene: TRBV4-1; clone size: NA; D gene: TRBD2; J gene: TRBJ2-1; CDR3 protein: CASSQVGGGSWNEQFF; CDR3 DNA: TGCGCCAGCAGCCAAGTTGGGGGGGGATCCTGGAATGAGCAGTTCTTC
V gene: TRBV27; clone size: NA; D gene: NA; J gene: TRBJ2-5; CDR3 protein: CASSLFAGSQPQETQYF; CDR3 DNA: TGTGCCAGCAGTTTATTCGCGGGGAGCCAACCTCAAGAGACCCAGTACTTC
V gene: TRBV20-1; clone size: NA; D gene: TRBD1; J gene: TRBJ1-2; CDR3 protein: CSANGQGENYGYTF; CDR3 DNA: TGCAGTGCAAACGGACAGGGGGAAAACTATGGCTACACCTTC
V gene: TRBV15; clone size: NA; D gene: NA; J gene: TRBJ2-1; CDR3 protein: CATSKGQGNWYNEQFF; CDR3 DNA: TGTGCCACCAGCAAGGGGCAGGGGAATTGGTACAATGAGCAGTTCTTC
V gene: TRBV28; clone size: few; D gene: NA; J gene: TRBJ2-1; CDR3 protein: CASIRGGRWGEQFF; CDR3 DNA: TGTGCCAGCATCAGGGGAGGCCGATGGGGTGAGCAGTTCTTC
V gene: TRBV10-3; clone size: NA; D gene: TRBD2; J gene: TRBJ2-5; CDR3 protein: CAVGPGSGGGVAETQYF; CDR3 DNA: TGTGCCGTCGGGCCCGGTAGCGGGGGGGGAGTGGCGGAGACCCAGTACTTC
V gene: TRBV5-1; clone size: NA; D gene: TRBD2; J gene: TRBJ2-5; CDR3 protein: CASSLAASGGSRETQYF; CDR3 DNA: TGCGCCAGCAGCTTGGCGGCTAGCGGGGGGTCAAGGGAGACCCAGTACTTC
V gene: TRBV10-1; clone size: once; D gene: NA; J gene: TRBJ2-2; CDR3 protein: CASSQQGRAGELFF; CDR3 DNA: TGCGCCAGCAGCCAACAGGGTCGCGCCGGGGAGCTGTTTTTT
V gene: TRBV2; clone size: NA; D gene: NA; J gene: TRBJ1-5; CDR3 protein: CASSPGAASPQHF; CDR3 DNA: TGTGCCAGCAGCCCCGGGGCTGCAAGTCCCCAGCATTTT
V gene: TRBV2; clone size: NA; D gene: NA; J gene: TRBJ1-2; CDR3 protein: CASSALRGANYGYTF; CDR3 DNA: TGTGCCAGCAGTGCCCTACGGGGGGCTAACTATGGCTACACCTTC
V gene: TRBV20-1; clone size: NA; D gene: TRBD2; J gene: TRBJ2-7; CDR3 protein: CSATTAGGPYEQYF; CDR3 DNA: TGCAGTGCCACAACAGCGGGGGGTCCCTACGAGCAGTACTTC
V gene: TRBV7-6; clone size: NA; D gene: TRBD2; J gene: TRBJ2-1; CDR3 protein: CASSSSGANYNEQFF; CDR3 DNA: TGTGCCAGCAGCTCTAGCGGGGCCAACTACAATGAGCAGTTCTTC
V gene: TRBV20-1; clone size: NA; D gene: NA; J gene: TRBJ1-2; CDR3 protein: CSAGTSENYGYTF; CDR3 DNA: TGCAGTGCTGGGACTTCCGAGAACTATGGCTACACCTTC